Given below is one T cell receptor beta chain in context. Its antigen is not identified. The table came from immunoSEQ multiplex PCR; TCRdb's copy has only in-frame clones and leaves some out. The sample carries about 50,000 clones, approximately 75% recorded once. This entry is derived from a study of a mutant IDH1 vaccine in newly diagnosed glioma. On the study more broadly: The study started vaccination 4-6 weeks after radiotherapy alone, or with temozolomide cycles.

Time point reported: week 47, end of study. It was 300 ug of mutant IDH1 20-mer peptide that made up each vaccine dose, given with topical imiquimod. Sample: PBMCs, taken from a glioma patient whose treatment included an IDH1 peptide vaccine. The TCR originated in a man between 50 and 59 years old with glioma.

Here the CDR3 reads CASSVSSGNTIYF. For the CDR3, the DNA is TGTGCCAGCAGCGTATCCTCTGGAAACACCATATATTTT. V and J are TRBV9 and TRBJ1-3; no firm D call. Germline V lookup: CDR1 SGDLS, CDR2 YYNGEE. Trimming took 1 base from V and 0 from J, leaving 2 bases between them. The CDR3 runs 13 residues. Looking up the rest from reference TRBV9 and TRBJ1-3 gives the full variable domain: DSGVTQTPKHLITATGQRVTLRCSPRSGDLSVYWYQQSLDQGLQFLIQYYNGEERAKGNILERFSAQQFPDLHSELNLSSLELGDSALYFCASSVSSGNTIYFGEGSWLTVV.